Presented here are 25 T cell receptor beta chains from one specimen sequenced in a study of beta chain features in type 1 diabetes. Expressed TCRB transcripts were sequenced because the entire RNA isolate underwent reverse transcription. Repertoires were generated with immunoSEQ multiplex PCR, while TCRdb's copy carries only in-frame clones and drops some. Of hundreds of thousands of clones listed, 15% to 17% are singletons. Sequenced sample: naive CD4+ T cells from blood. The receptors stem from a man aged 18 to 29 in good health.

The chain has TRBV4-1 and TRBJ1-1; D gene unclear. The CDR3 runs 14 residues. CDR1 is MGHRA and CDR2 is YSYEKL in the germline V gene. V was trimmed by 3 bases and J by 1 base, leaving 9 bases between them. In DNA, the CDR3 is TGCGCCAGCAGCCATCCCGCAGCGAACACTGAAGCTTTCTTT. Translation gives CASSHPAANTEAFF.

Comment on this clone: An end of the junction differs from the germline gene, which may be a read error. This chain joins TRBV7-7 and TRBJ2-6, with D perhaps TRBD2 (5 bases). Germline V CDR1 and CDR2: SSHAT, FNYEAQ (reference sequence). CDR3 length: 16 amino acids. Here the CDR3 DNA reads TGTGCTAGCAGTCCCCACCCCGGGGTTGGGGCCAACGTCCTGACTTTC. It specifies CASSPHPGVGANVLTF.

This clone was found a few times. CDR3 nucleotides: TGCGCCAGCCTGAACCGAGGGAGAACGGGTACCGGGGAGCTGTTTTTT. Amino acids: CASLNRGRTGTGELFF. V usage is TRBV5-1 and J usage is TRBJ2-2, with D possibly being TRBD2 (5 bases). The germline V gene encodes CDR1 SGHRS and CDR2 YFSETQ. Between the trimmed V and J ends, which lost 7 bases and 5 bases, there was a span of 21 bases. The CDR3 sequence is 16 residues long.

In this sample, this clone turned up a few times. The CDR3 nucleotides are TGTGCCAGCTCTGTCGGGGGCAGCGGTCAGCCCCAGCATTTT. It encodes CASSVGGSGQPQHF. This chain joins TRBV6-6 and TRBJ1-5, with a weak D call TRBD1 (6 bases). This CDR3 is built from 14 residues. Germline CDR1 reads MNHNY; CDR2 reads SVGAGI (reference sequence). V shed 8 bases and J shed 6 bases, with 17 bases lying between them.

V is TRBV29-1 and J is TRBJ2-7; a weak D match, TRBD1 (5 bases). CDR3 size: 12 residues. Deletions cut 6 bases from V and 2 bases from J, with 11 bases between. Germline values: CDR1 SQVTM, CDR2 ANQGSEA. The CDR3 region is CSVAKDTYEQYF. CDR3 nucleotide sequence: TGCAGCGTCGCAAAGGACACCTACGAGCAGTACTTC.

Ten or more counts support this clone. This chain uses TRBV14 with TRBJ2-2; D not resolved. V lost 4 bases, J lost 6 bases, and 9 bases lay in between. This CDR3 is 13 amino acids long. CDR1 is SGHDN and CDR2 is FVKESK in the germline V gene. CDR3 loop: CASSPSNAGELFF. The CDR3 nucleotides read TGTGCCAGCAGCCCAAGTAACGCCGGGGAGCTGTTTTTT.

V is TRBV5-4 and J is TRBJ1-2; possibly TRBD1 for D (5 bases). V was shortened by 3 bases and J by 5 bases, with 17 bases between the two germline ends. The germline gives CDR1 SGHNT, CDR2 YYREEE (reference sequence). The CDR3 spans 15 residues. The CDR3 here is CASSSLGGGWYGYTF. The CDR3 bases are TGTGCCAGCAGCTCCCTCGGCGGGGGGTGGTATGGCTACACCTTC.

This clone turned up a few times. The chain couples TRBV6-5 to TRBJ1-2; D is unresolved. Germline CDR1 and CDR2: MNHEY and SVGAGI. The CDR3 runs to 16 residues. V was trimmed by 0 bases and J by 3 bases, leaving 14 bases between them. CDR3 nucleotide sequence: TGTGCCAGCAGTTACTCTGCCCCCTGGACCTACTATGGCTACACCTTC. Its protein product is CASSYSAPWTYYGYTF.

CDR3 nucleotides: TGTGCCAGCAGCGGGAGACAGGCGGATAATTCACCCCTCCACTTT. Its protein product is CASSGRQADNSPLHF. The chain combines TRBV9 with TRBJ1-6; a possible D gene is TRBD1 (6 bases). V gave up 3 bases and J gave up 5 bases, with 12 bases separating them. Germline loops: CDR1 SGDLS, CDR2 YYNGEE. This CDR3 region has 15 residues. Full variable domain (missing parts from reference TRBV9 and TRBJ1-6): DSGVTQTPKHLITATGQRVTLRCSPRSGDLSVYWYQQSLDQGLQFLIQYYNGEERAKGNILERFSAQQFPDLHSELNLSSLELGDSALYFCASSGRQADNSPLHFGNGTRLTVT.

This clone has more than one count but fewer than ten. This sequence joins TRBV9 and TRBJ2-2; 10 positions match TRBD1. Losses at the gene ends were 6 bases for V and 0 bases for J; bases not matched to a gene: 8. The CDR3 loop spans 17 amino acids. Per the germline V gene, CDR1 is SGDLS and CDR2 is YYNGEE. The CDR3 DNA sequence: TGTGCCAGCACACGACCGGGGACAGGGGCGAACACCGGGGAGCTGTTTTTT. This gives the protein CASTRPGTGANTGELFF.

The chain combines TRBV6-6 with TRBJ2-1; 7 bases line up with TRBD2. V was pared by 6 bases and J by 2 bases, with 7 bases of the junction left unmatched. The CDR3 totals 15 residues. Germline values: CDR1 MNHNY, CDR2 SVGAGI (reference sequence). This CDR3 reads CASRTSGVAYNEQFF. The CDR3 DNA reads TGTGCCAGCAGGACAAGCGGGGTGGCCTACAATGAGCAGTTCTTC.

The gene calls are TRBV5-8 and TRBJ2-1, with a tentative D call TRBD1 (6 bases). There are 13 residues in the CDR3. Germline CDR1 SGHTS, CDR2 YDEGEE. V was trimmed by 7 bases and J by 2 bases, leaving 10 bases between them. The CDR3 is CASCRDTYNEQFF. The CDR3 DNA is TGTGCCAGCTGCCGGGACACCTACAATGAGCAGTTCTTC.

V usage is TRBV4-1 and J usage is TRBJ1-2, with a tentative D call TRBD1 (6 bases). The CDR3 is made up of 12 amino acids. The V end lost 6 bases, the J end lost 8 bases, and 13 bases lay between the germline ends. Germline V gene lookup returns CDR1 MGHRA and CDR2 YSYEKL. The CDR3 DNA reads as TGCGCCAGCAGTTCACAGGGTGGCGGCTACACCTTC. This sequence encodes CASSSQGGGYTF.

This clone was counted between two and nine times. This chain uses TRBV6-5 with TRBJ1-5, with D perhaps matching TRBD1 (6 bases). This CDR3 spans 15 amino acids. Germline assignment: CDR1 MNHEY and CDR2 SVGAGI. V lost 5 bases and J lost 7, with 18 bases in between. CDR3 sequence: CASSPSRTGFQPQHF. In nucleotides, the CDR3 is TGTGCCAGCAGTCCGAGCCGTACAGGGTTCCAGCCCCAGCATTTT.

V is TRBV9 and J is TRBJ1-3; D may be TRBD1 (5 bases). Trimming stripped 0 bases from V and 8 bases from J, with 12 bases between. CDR1 SGDLS and CDR2 YYNGEE come from the germline V gene. The CDR3 is 14 residues long. CDR3 sequence reads: CASSVEAGRDTIYF. CDR3 nucleotide sequence: TGTGCCAGCAGCGTAGAGGCAGGGAGAGACACCATATATTTT.

This clone was detected ten times or more. The chain couples TRBV10-3 to TRBJ2-6, with TRBD2 matching over 7 bases. V dropped 6 bases and J dropped 0; count of bases not matched to a gene: 11. Germline CDR1 and CDR2: ENHRY and SYGVKD. This CDR3 is built from 18 residues. CDR3: CAIRVGAGASSGANVLTF. DNA for the CDR3: TGTGCCATCAGGGTTGGCGCGGGAGCCTCCTCTGGGGCCAACGTCCTGACTTTC.

With respect to this clone: One junction end disagrees with the germline gene, perhaps due to a read error. The CDR3 region is CAISEGLRGNYGYTF. The DNA for the CDR3 is TGTGCCATCAGTGAGGGGCTAAGGGGCAACTATGGCTACACCTTC. The gene calls are TRBV6-6 and TRBJ1-2; tentatively, D is TRBD1 (5 bases). Germline CDR1 is MNHNY and CDR2 is SVGAGI (reference sequence). The CDR3 is made up of 15 amino acids.

This clone was seen only a few times. The chain uses TRBV15 and TRBJ2-4; tentative D call: TRBD1 (5 bases). The germline V and J ends were trimmed by 5 bases and 1 base, with 15 bases remaining between them. The CDR3 is 16 residues long. The germline CDR1 and CDR2 sequences are LNHNV and YYDKDF (reference sequence). CDR3: CATSAHPGSAKNIQYF. The DNA for the CDR3 is TGTGCCACCAGCGCGCACCCAGGGTCTGCCAAAAACATTCAGTACTTC.

The chain is built from TRBV4-2 and TRBJ2-7; maybe TRBD2 (6 bases). The germline V and J ends were trimmed by 0 bases and 2 bases, with 14 bases remaining between them. Germline CDR1 LGHNA, CDR2 YNFKEQ. The CDR3 extends over 16 amino acids. The CDR3 DNA is TGTGCCAGCAGCCAAGACGGGACTTCACACCCCTACGAGCAGTACTTC. It yields the protein CASSQDGTSHPYEQYF.

The V gene is TRBV4-3, the J gene TRBJ2-3; D could derive from TRBD1 or TRBD2 (7 bases each). The ends were cut back, 1 base at V and 4 bases at J, with 18 bases in the middle. The CDR3 is 17 amino acids. Germline CDR1 and CDR2: LGHNA and YSLEER. The CDR3 loop is CASSQGVETGRADTQYF. The CDR3 DNA is TGCGCCAGCAGCCAAGGGGTAGAGACAGGGAGGGCAGATACGCAGTATTTT.

This chain connects TRBV5-1 to TRBJ1-2; the D is unclear. The germline gives CDR1 SGHRS, CDR2 YFSETQ. The CDR3 runs 15 residues. Trimming left V 2 bases short and J 7 bases short, with 18 bases between. CDR3 in DNA: TGCGCCAGCAGCTTCGGACGGGATCGTCTGGGTGGCTACACCTTC. Translation: CASSFGRDRLGGYTF.

This chain connects TRBV4-3 to TRBJ2-1; 11 bases fit TRBD2. The CDR3 runs 16 residues. Trimming removed 6 bases from V and 3 bases from J; junction bases left unmatched: 7. The germline CDR1 and CDR2 sequences are LGHNA and YSLEER. The CDR3 spells CASSPIAGGLYNEQFF. DNA of the CDR3: TGCGCCAGCAGTCCAATAGCGGGGGGGCTCTACAATGAGCAGTTCTTC.

The chain carries TRBV4-3 and TRBJ2-7, with D possibly TRBD1 on 5 matching bases. The germline gives CDR1 LGHNA, CDR2 YSLEER. Deletions cut 4 bases from V and 4 bases from J, with 20 bases between. CDR3 length: 16 amino acids. Here the CDR3 reads CASSPDWGQGSYEQYF. CDR3 nucleotide sequence: TGCGCCAGCAGCCCGGATTGGGGCCAAGGGTCGTACGAGCAGTACTTC.

This clone was seen more than once but under ten times. The chain is built from TRBV2 and TRBJ2-7; no firm D call. V lost 3 bases to trimming and J lost 12 bases, with 15 bases between them. Looked up from germline, CDR1 is SNHLY and CDR2 is FYNNEI. The CDR3 is 12 amino acids. CDR3 protein: CASSDPGQVRYF. The CDR3 coding sequence is TGTGCCAGCAGTGATCCAGGCCAAGTTCGGTACTTC.

The sample holds a few counts of this clone. The CDR3 bases are TGTGCCAGCAAAGCTAGCGGGATAGGTGAGCAGTTCTTC. This sequence encodes CASKASGIGEQFF. The chain has TRBV6-5 and TRBJ2-1; TRBD2 matches 9 bases. CDR3 length equals 13 residues. V was pared by 7 bases and J by 9 bases, with 7 bases of the junction left unmatched. Per germline, CDR1 MNHEY and CDR2 SVGAGI.